The 9 T cell receptor beta chains below all came from one sample that was sequenced in a study of blood T cells in healthy people across ages. Through a sample-barcoded 5' primer and a J-beta primer mix, a second PCR was run for roughly 7 to 11 cycles. TCRdb passed the 5' RACE reads through MiXCR, listing each CDR3 protein once. In the table there are 1.5 million to 2 million distinct CDR3 sequences, less than 50% of which are singletons. The sequenced sample was blood. The receptors originated from a woman aged 40 to 55 in good health.

This clonotype came up a few times. The chain combines TRBV6-1 with TRBJ2-7; 9 bases agree with TRBD1. Trimming took 10 bases from V and 3 from J; bases not matched to a gene: 4. CDR3 size: 12 residues. Per the germline V gene, CDR1 is MNHNS and CDR2 is SASEGT. The CDR3 bases are TGTGCCACACGGACAGGGGTCTACGAGCAGTACTTC. This translates into CATRTGVYEQYF.

The rearrangement links TRBV2 to TRBJ2-1, with 8 nucleotides matching TRBD1. The CDR3 length is 15 residues. Germline CDR1 SNHLY, CDR2 FYNNEI. J gave up 2 bases and V 4 bases, and 4 bases lay outside the gene matches. The CDR3 DNA reads as TGTGCCAGCAGTGCGGGACAGGAAACCTACAATGAGCAGTTCTTC. It codes for CASSAGQETYNEQFF.

This chain joins TRBV7-2 and TRBJ2-1; 12 nucleotides match TRBD2. CDR1 and CDR2 from the germline V gene are SGHTA and FQGNSA. V trimming: 5 bases; J trimming: 4 bases; junction bases outside the gene matches: 6. CDR3 size: 16 residues. The CDR3 region has the DNA TGTGCCAGCAGCCTAACGACTAGCGGGGGTTACAATGAGCAGTTCTTC. This translates into CASSLTTSGGYNEQFF. Filled out from reference TRBV7-2 and TRBJ2-1, the complete variable domain reads GAGVSQSPSNKVTEKGKDVELRCDPISGHTALYWYRQSLGQGLEFLIYFQGNSAPDKSGLPSDRFSAERTGGSVSTLTIQRTQQEDSAVYLCASSLTTSGGYNEQFFGPGTRLTVL.

This chain uses TRBV6-9 with TRBJ2-5; no definite D call. From germline, CDR1 is MNHGY and CDR2 SVAAGI. V lost 2 bases, J lost 3 bases, and 7 bases lay in between. This CDR3 comprises 13 residues. CDR3 sequence (DNA): TGTGCCAGCAGTTATCGAAGGGAAGAGACCCAGTACTTC. Protein sequence: CASSYRREETQYF.

This chain connects TRBV10-2 to TRBJ2-7; 7 bases agree with TRBD1. V lost 1 base to trimming and J lost 3 bases; unmatched junction nucleotides: 6. CDR1 WSHSY and CDR2 SAAADI come from the germline V gene. The CDR3 spans 15 residues. The CDR3 DNA reads as TGCGCCAGCAGTGAGTATCGGGCAGGGGGCTACGAGCAGTACTTC. This codes for CASSEYRAGGYEQYF.

The chain employs TRBV6-2 or TRBV6-3 and TRBJ2-1; D is perhaps TRBD1 or TRBD2 (6 bases each). CDR3 length: 14 amino acids. Germline-derived CDR1 and CDR2 are MNHEY and SVGEGT. Trimming took off 5 bases at V and 15 bases at J, with 23 bases between the two ends. This CDR3 is CASSDSGQLLRAFF. The CDR3 DNA follows: TGTGCCAGCAGTGATAGCGGACAGTTATTGCGGGCGTTCTTC.

In this sample, this clonotype turned up a few times. The genes are TRBV29-1 and TRBJ1-2; 9 positions match TRBD1. Germline V gene lookup returns CDR1 SQVTM and CDR2 ANQGSEA. The CDR3 extends over 12 amino acids. After removal of 4 bases from V and 4 bases from J, the junction contained 1 base not matched to a gene. CDR3 nucleotides: TGCAGCGTTGGACAGGGGGGCTATGGCTACACCTTC. It translates to CSVGQGGYGYTF.

The chain has TRBV6-2 or TRBV6-3 and TRBJ2-1; TRBD2 is a possible D gene (5 bases). V shed 5 bases and J shed 9 bases, with 14 bases lying between them. This CDR3 has 13 amino acids. CDR1 and CDR2 (germline): MNHEY, SVGEGT. CDR3 nucleotides: TGTGCCAGCAGTAACCCCGGTCGGGGTGAGCAGTTCTTC. Translated: CASSNPGRGEQFF.

In this sample, this clonotype turned up a few times. The chain has TRBV20-1 and TRBJ2-6, with D uncertain. V lost 3 bases and J 1 base, leaving 4 bases between the germline ends. The germline V gene encodes CDR1 DFQATT and CDR2 SNEGSKA (reference sequence). The CDR3 runs to 13 residues. The CDR3 region is CSARKSGANVLTF. The CDR3 DNA is TGCAGTGCTAGGAAGTCTGGGGCCAACGTCCTGACTTTC.